The sequence of this TCR beta chain was determined in a study of blood T cell repertoires in COVID-19. Study as a whole: Donors in the United States, Italy and Spain gave samples during acute or convalescent COVID-19. From T cells, B-cell-depleted T cells, or PBMCs came the material, which was cDNA or gDNA.

In germline, CDR1 is MNHEY, CDR2 SMNVEV (reference sequence). CDR3 length equals 12 residues. V shed 10 bases and J shed 4 bases, with 13 bases lying between them. Per the authors' pipeline: Amplifying reference gene primers gave estimates of nucleated cell counts. The table came from immunoSEQ multiplex PCR; TCRdb's copy has only in-frame clones and leaves some out. D and trimming were read from the DNA, whereas the V and J calls and clone size are those reported in that table. The sample yields 250,000 to 350,000 clones, roughly 91% seen once. The material sequenced was peripheral blood. This sequence originates from a man younger than 40 with acute or convalescent COVID-19. The chain recombines TRBV27 with TRBJ1-2; a weak D match, TRBD1 (6 bases). CDR3 residues: CANSGQFYGYTF. The CDR3 DNA is TGTGCCAACTCGGGACAATTCTATGGCTACACCTTC.